This T cell receptor beta chain was recorded in a study of regulatory T cells in long-lasting Graves disease. The sample holds many counts of this clonotype. Time point described: newly diagnosed GD, antithyroid drugs for less than 3 months. The TCR library was made from RNA extracted from PBMCs. HTBI primers from iRepertoire and Arm-PCR of CDR3 regions yielded the TCR beta libraries. Authors' analysis steps: Identification across samples found about 61 TRBV and fewer than 15 TRBJ segments. TCRdb ran MiXCR on the multiplex PCR reads and lists one entry per CDR3 protein. The V and J calls come from TCRdb's annotation, not from the publication. The sample consists of fewer than 450,000 distinct CDR3 sequences, over 14% of them appearing once. Germline loops: CDR1 SGHAT, CDR2 FQNNGV. Trimming removed 1 base at V and 1 base at J, with 7 bases between. This CDR3 region has 14 residues. The same data also contributed to another study, on T cells in Graves' hyperthyroidism and ophthalmopathy. Per that study: Most thyroid-expanded clonotypes above 0.001 were also found in blood.

This material consisted of peripheral blood mononuclear cells (PBMCs), taken at new diagnosis, from a patient treated with antithyroid drugs. This receptor was taken from a woman aged 40-49 years with Graves disease. This chain joins TRBV11-2 and TRBJ1-1; possibly TRBD1 for D (6 bases). CDR3 residues: CASSLGQANTEAFF. CDR3 nucleotides: TGTGCCAGCAGCTTAGGACAGGCGAACACTGAAGCTTTCTTT.